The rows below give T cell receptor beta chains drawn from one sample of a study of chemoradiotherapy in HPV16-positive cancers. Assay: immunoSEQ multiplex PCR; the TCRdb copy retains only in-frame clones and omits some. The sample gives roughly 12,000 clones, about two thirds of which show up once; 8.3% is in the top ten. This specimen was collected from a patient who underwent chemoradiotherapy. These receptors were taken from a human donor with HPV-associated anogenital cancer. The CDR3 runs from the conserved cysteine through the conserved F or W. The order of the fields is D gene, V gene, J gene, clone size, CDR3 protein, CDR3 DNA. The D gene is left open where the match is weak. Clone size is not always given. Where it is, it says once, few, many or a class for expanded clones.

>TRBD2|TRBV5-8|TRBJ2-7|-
CASRGGASGNPREQYF
TGTGCCAGCAGAGGGGGGGCTAGCGGGAACCCTCGGGAGCAGTACTTC
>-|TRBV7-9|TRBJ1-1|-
CASSLETGIEAFF
TGTGCCAGCAGCTTAGAAACAGGGATTGAAGCTTTCTTT
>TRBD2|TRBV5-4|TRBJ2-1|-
CASSLGTRSIDEQFF
TGTGCCAGCAGCTTGGGGACTAGATCGATCGATGAGCAGTTCTTC
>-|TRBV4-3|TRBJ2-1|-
CASSQGLGASSYNEQFF
TGCGCCAGCAGCCAAGGCCTCGGGGCCAGCTCCTACAATGAGCAGTTCTTC
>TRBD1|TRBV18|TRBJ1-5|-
CASSEDRVGQPQHF
TGTGCCAGCTCCGAGGACAGGGTTGGTCAGCCCCAGCATTTT
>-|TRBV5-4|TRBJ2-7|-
CASSSLGEVGEQYF
TGTGCCAGCAGCTCCCTAGGGGAGGTAGGGGAGCAGTACTTC
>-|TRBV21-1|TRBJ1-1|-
CASSKIGGSNTEAFF
TGTGCCAGCAGCAAAATCGGGGGGTCGAACACTGAAGCTTTCTTT
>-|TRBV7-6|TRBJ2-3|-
CASSLDMTGVSDTQYF
TGTGCCAGCAGCTTAGACATGACGGGAGTATCAGATACGCAGTATTTT
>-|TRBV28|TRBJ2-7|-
CASESPGPQTYEQYF
TGTGCCAGCGAGTCTCCGGGACCGCAAACCTACGAGCAGTACTTC
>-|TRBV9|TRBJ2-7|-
CASSPQALDEQYF
TGTGCCAGCAGCCCACAAGCGTTGGACGAGCAGTACTTC
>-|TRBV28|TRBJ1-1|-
CASRTYGQNTEAFF
TGTGCCAGCAGAACCTATGGGCAGAACACTGAAGCTTTCTTT
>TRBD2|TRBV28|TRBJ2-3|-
CASSRSGTSTDTQYF
TGTGCCAGCAGTCGTAGCGGGACGAGCACAGATACGCAGTATTTT
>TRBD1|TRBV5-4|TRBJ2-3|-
CASSHPGQSTDTQYF
TGTGCCAGCAGCCACCCGGGACAGAGCACAGATACGCAGTATTTT
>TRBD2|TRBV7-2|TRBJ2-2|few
CASSLVAGRGTGELFF
TGTGCCAGCAGCTTAGTAGCGGGACGTGGCACCGGGGAGCTGTTTTTT
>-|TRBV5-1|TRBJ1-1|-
CASSLSQVNEAFF
TGCGCCAGCAGCTTGTCACAGGTCAATGAAGCTTTCTTT
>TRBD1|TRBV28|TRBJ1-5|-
CASSFHRGSNQPQHF
TGTGCCAGCAGTTTTCACAGGGGTAGCAATCAGCCCCAGCATTTT
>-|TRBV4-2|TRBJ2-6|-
CASSPRWVSGANVLTF
TGTGCCAGCAGCCCCCGTTGGGTTTCTGGGGCCAACGTCCTGACTTTC
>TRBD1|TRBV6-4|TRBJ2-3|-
CASSDSGTGADTQYF
TGTGCCAGCAGTGACTCCGGGACAGGGGCAGATACGCAGTATTTT
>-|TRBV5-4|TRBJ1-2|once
CASSLYREDDYTF
TGTGCCAGCAGCTTGTACAGGGAAGATGACTACACCTTC
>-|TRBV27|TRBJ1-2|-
CASSTTSLQGSEGYTF
TGTGCCAGCAGTACCACCTCCTTACAGGGAAGCGAGGGCTACACCTTC